Below are 19 T cell receptor beta chains sequenced from a single sample in a study of siplizumab effects on memory and regulatory T cells. Using immunoSEQ multiplex PCR, the repertoire was profiled, and TCRdb retains in-frame clones only, with some absent. The sample records over 85,000 clones, about nine tenths being singletons. The material sequenced was CD4+ T cells sorted from blood. Receptors originate from a human donor in good health.

The chain is built from TRBV2 and TRBJ2-2; 8 bases fit TRBD1. The CDR3 consists of 17 residues. CDR1 and CDR2 (germline): SNHLY, FYNNEI. V shed 1 base and J 6 bases; nucleotides not matched to a gene: 10. The CDR3 reads CASSEGSGGAFAGELFF. In nucleotides, the CDR3 is TGTGCCAGCAGTGAAGGTTCAGGGGGCGCGTTCGCCGGGGAGCTGTTTTTT. Using reference TRBV2 and TRBJ2-2 for the parts outside the CDR3, the full variable domain is EPEVTQTPSHQVTQMGQEVILRCVPISNHLYFYWYRQILGQKVEFLVSFYNNEISEKSEIFDDQFSVERPDGSNFTLKIRSTKLEDSAMYFCASSEGSGGAFAGELFFGEGSRLTVL.

The genes are TRBV30 and TRBJ2-7; 8 bases agree with TRBD2. Unmatched junction bases numbered 5, after V lost 7 bases and J lost 3 bases. This CDR3 spans 12 amino acids. Germline lookup yields CDR1 GTSNPN and CDR2 SVGIG (reference sequence). The CDR3 coding sequence is TGTGCCTCGGGGGGGGTTGGCTACGAGCAGTACTTC. Its protein is CASGGVGYEQYF.

Regarding this clone: Other DNA sequences in the same sample also yield this CDR3. This chain joins TRBV18 and TRBJ2-5; D is uncertain. V lost 3 bases and J lost 2, with 7 bases in between. Germline V gene data show CDR1 as KGHSH and CDR2 as LQKENI. CDR3 length: 13 residues. CDR3 DNA: TGTGCCAGCTCACCCGGCCAGCAAGAGACCCAGTACTTC. The encoded protein is CASSPGQQETQYF. Drawing the rest from reference TRBV18 and TRBJ2-5, the complete variable domain is NAGVMQNPRHLVRRRGQEARLRCSPMKGHSHVYWYRQLPEEGLKFMVYLQKENIIDESGMPKERFSAEFPKEGPSILRIQQVVRGDSAAYFCASSPGQQETQYFGPGTRLLVL.

The chain combines TRBV5-5 with TRBJ1-5; D perhaps matches TRBD1 (5 bases). The CDR3 extends over 14 amino acids. Germline V gene sequence: CDR1 SGHKS, CDR2 YYEKEE (reference sequence). V shed 5 bases and J shed 7 bases, with 16 bases lying between them. The CDR3 sequence: CASSAAWGGQPQHF. CDR3 bases: TGTGCCAGCAGTGCGGCGTGGGGGGGGCAGCCCCAGCATTTT.

V gene TRBV29-1 combines with J gene TRBJ2-7; maybe TRBD1 (5 bases). The germline gives CDR1 SQVTM, CDR2 ANQGSEA. The germline V and J ends were trimmed by 0 bases and 2 bases, with 11 bases remaining between them. The length of the CDR3 is 14 residues. CDR3 coding DNA: TGCAGCGTTGAAGAACCGACAGCTACCTACGAGCAGTACTTC. It encodes CSVEEPTATYEQYF.

For the CDR3, the DNA is TGTGCCAGTAGTACAGGGGGCGGCACAGATACGCAGTATTTT. It specifies CASSTGGGTDTQYF. This rearrangement joins TRBV19 to TRBJ2-3; the match to TRBD1 covers 8 bases. Germline CDR1 is LNHDA and CDR2 is SQIVND (reference sequence). The V and J ends lost 4 bases and 1 base, in that order; junction bases with no gene match: 1. This CDR3 contains 14 residues. The full variable domain, in which reference TRBV19 and TRBJ2-3 provide the parts outside the CDR3, is DGGITQSPKYLFRKEGQNVTLSCEQNLNHDAMYWYRQDPGQGLRLIYYSQIVNDFQKGDIAEGYSVSREKKESFPLTVTSAQKNPTAFYLCASSTGGGTDTQYFGPGTRLTVL.

The chain combines TRBV7-9 with TRBJ1-2; tentative D call: TRBD1 (6 bases). The CDR3 runs to 13 residues. The ends were cut back, 5 bases at V and 4 bases at J, with 11 bases in the middle. Germline lookup yields CDR1 SEHNR and CDR2 FQNEAQ (reference sequence). As DNA, the CDR3 is TGTGCCAGCAGCCGAACAGGGTTCTATGGCTACACCTTC. Amino acid sequence: CASSRTGFYGYTF.

The CDR3 DNA reads as TGTGCCAGCAGTTACTCGAAGGGCGGCAGCTACGAGCAGTACTTC. It codes for CASSYSKGGSYEQYF. The chain combines TRBV6-5 with TRBJ2-7; D not resolved. The germline gives CDR1 MNHEY, CDR2 SVGAGI. Trimming cost V 0 bases and J 3 bases, with 12 bases left between them. The CDR3 extends over 15 amino acids.

This clone was detected a few times. The rearrangement uses TRBV18 and TRBJ1-1; maybe TRBD1 (6 bases). Germline V gives CDR1 KGHSH, CDR2 LQKENI. Trimming left V 8 bases short and J 10 bases short, with 23 bases between. The length of the CDR3 is 14 residues. CDR3 bases: TGTGCCAGCGTAGAACGGGGGCCCGCCCGGGCAGCTTTCTTT. This codes for CASVERGPARAAFF.

The CDR3, as DNA: TGTGCCAGCAGCTTAGGACTAGCGGGAGGCGGCAATGAGCAGTTCTTC. Its protein is CASSLGLAGGGNEQFF. The V and J genes are TRBV11-1 and TRBJ2-1; 13 bases agree with TRBD2. Per germline, CDR1 SGHAT and CDR2 FQDESV (reference sequence). With 1 base clipped from V and 6 bases from J, the junction kept 3 bases outside the gene matches. The CDR3 consists of 16 residues.

This chain connects TRBV5-1 to TRBJ1-2; D unclear. Deletions cut 0 bases from V and 1 base from J, with 1 base between. Germline CDR1 is SGHRS and CDR2 is YFSETQ. The CDR3 covers 12 residues. Here the CDR3 DNA reads TGCGCCAGCAGCTTGGATAACTATGGCTACACCTTC. It yields the protein CASSLDNYGYTF. Based on the CDR3 plus reference TRBV5-1 and TRBJ1-2, the full variable domain is KAGVTQTPRYLIKTRGQQVTLSCSPISGHRSVSWYQQTPGQGLQFLFEYFSETQRNKGNFPGRFSGRQFSNSRSEMNVSTLELGDSALYLCASSLDNYGYTFGSGTRLTVV.

This chain links TRBV29-1 with TRBJ2-1, with 10 bases lining up with TRBD2. The CDR3 covers 14 residues. Germline CDR1 SQVTM, CDR2 ANQGSEA. Losses at the gene ends were 8 bases for V and 4 bases for J; bases not matched to a gene: 8. In DNA form, the CDR3 reads TGCAGCACCCTGCTAGCGGGGGAATACAATGAGCAGTTCTTC. This encodes CSTLLAGEYNEQFF.

A single count supports this clone. The rearrangement links TRBV27 to TRBJ2-2; 8 bases are shared with TRBD1. The CDR3 contains 16 residues. With 2 bases clipped from V and 2 bases from J, the junction kept 4 bases outside the gene matches. CDR1 MNHEY and CDR2 SMNVEV come from the germline V gene (reference sequence). The CDR3 reads CASSLPTGANTGELFF. The CDR3 region has the DNA TGTGCCAGCAGTTTACCGACAGGGGCTAACACCGGGGAGCTGTTTTTT.

J is TRBJ2-3 and V is TRBV11-3; no clear D. The CDR3 runs 13 residues. CDR1 and CDR2 (germline): SGHNT, YENEEA. The V end lost 1 base, the J end lost 2 bases, and 4 bases lay between the germline ends. The CDR3 sequence is CASSLGNTDTQYF. Written as DNA, the CDR3 is TGTGCCAGCAGCTTAGGAAACACAGATACGCAGTATTTT.

The chain uses TRBV18 and TRBJ1-4; perhaps TRBD1 as D (6 bases). The CDR3 totals 14 residues. V was trimmed by 5 bases and J by 3 bases, leaving 10 bases between them. CDR1 and CDR2 from the germline V gene are KGHSH and LQKENI. CDR3 loop: CASSSRQANEKLFF. DNA for the CDR3: TGTGCCAGCTCATCAAGACAGGCTAATGAAAAACTGTTTTTT.

The chain uses TRBV15 and TRBJ2-2, with D hard to call. Trimming left V 0 bases short and J 6 bases short, with 8 bases between. CDR1 and CDR2 from the germline V gene are LNHNV and YYDKDF (reference sequence). The CDR3 covers 14 residues. The CDR3 DNA sequence: TGTGCCACCAGCAGAGATTTTGCGGCCGGGGAGCTGTTTTTT. Translating gives CATSRDFAAGELFF. Together with reference TRBV15 and TRBJ2-2, the CDR3 gives the full variable domain: DAMVIQNPRYQVTQFGKPVTLSCSQTLNHNVMYWYQQKSSQAPKLLFHYYDKDFNNEADTPDNFQSRRPNTSFCFLDIRSPGLGDTAMYLCATSRDFAAGELFFGEGSRLTVL.

This clone was counted between two and nine times. This chain links TRBV7-9 with TRBJ1-1; TRBD1 aligns across 11 bases. CDR1 and CDR2 (germline): SEHNR, FQNEAQ (reference sequence). The CDR3 extends over 16 amino acids. J was trimmed by 6 bases and V by 2 bases; bases with no gene match: 8. The CDR3 spells CASSLSIGQGASEAFF. In DNA, the CDR3 is TGTGCCAGCAGCTTATCAATAGGACAGGGGGCTTCTGAAGCTTTCTTT.

This clone was recorded a few times. The genes are TRBV11-2 and TRBJ2-7; TRBD2 agrees at 11 bases. V was clipped by 2 bases and J by 4 bases; unmatched bases: 4. The CDR3 has 15 residues. Germline-derived CDR1 and CDR2 are SGHAT and FQNNGV. CDR3 nucleotide sequence: TGTGCCAGCAGCTTACTAGCGGGAGGAACATACGAGCAGTACTTC. Translated, it gives CASSLLAGGTYEQYF.

The chain is built from TRBV11-2 and TRBJ2-7; possibly TRBD1 for D (6 bases). Trimming removed 3 bases at V and 0 bases at J, with 12 bases between. The CDR3 covers 15 residues. The germline CDR1 and CDR2 sequences are SGHAT and FQNNGV. The CDR3 DNA reads as TGTGCCAGCAGCTTGGGGGCCGTCCGCTCCTACGAGCAGTACTTC. It yields the protein CASSLGAVRSYEQYF.